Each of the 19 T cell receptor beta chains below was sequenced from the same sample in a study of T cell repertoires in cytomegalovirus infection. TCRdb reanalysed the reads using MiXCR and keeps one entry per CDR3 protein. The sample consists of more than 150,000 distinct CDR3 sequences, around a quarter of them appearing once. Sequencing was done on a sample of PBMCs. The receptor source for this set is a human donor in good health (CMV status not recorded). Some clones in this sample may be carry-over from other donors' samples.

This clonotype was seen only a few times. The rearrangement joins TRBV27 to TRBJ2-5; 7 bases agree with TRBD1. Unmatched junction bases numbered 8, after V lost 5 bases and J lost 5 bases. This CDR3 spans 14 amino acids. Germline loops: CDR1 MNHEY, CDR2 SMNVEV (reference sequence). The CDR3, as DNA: TGTGCCAGCAGTCCTTCGACAGGGACGGAGACCCAGTACTTC. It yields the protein CASSPSTGTETQYF.

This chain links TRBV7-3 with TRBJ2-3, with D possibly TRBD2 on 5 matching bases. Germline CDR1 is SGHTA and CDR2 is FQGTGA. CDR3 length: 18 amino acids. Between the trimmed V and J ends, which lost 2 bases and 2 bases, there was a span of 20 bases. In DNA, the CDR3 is TGTGCCAGCAGCTTAGAGGCGGTTGGACCGGGATTCACAGATACGCAGTATTTT. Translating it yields CASSLEAVGPGFTDTQYF.

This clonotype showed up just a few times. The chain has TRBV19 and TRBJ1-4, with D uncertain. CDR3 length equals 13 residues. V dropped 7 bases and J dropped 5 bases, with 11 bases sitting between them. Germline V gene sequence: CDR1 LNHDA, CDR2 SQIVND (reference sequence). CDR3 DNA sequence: TGTGCCAGTAATCAGAGTCCGAATGAAAAACTGTTTTTT. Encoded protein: CASNQSPNEKLFF.

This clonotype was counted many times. The DNA for the CDR3 is TGTGCCACCAGGAAGGGACAGGGAGACACCGGGGAGCTGTTTTTT. It specifies CATRKGQGDTGELFF. The chain couples TRBV24-1 to TRBJ2-2; 9 nucleotides line up with TRBD1. Germline V gene lookup returns CDR1 KGHDR and CDR2 SFDVKD. Trimming took 7 bases from V and 3 from J; bases not matched to a gene: 5. The CDR3 covers 15 residues.

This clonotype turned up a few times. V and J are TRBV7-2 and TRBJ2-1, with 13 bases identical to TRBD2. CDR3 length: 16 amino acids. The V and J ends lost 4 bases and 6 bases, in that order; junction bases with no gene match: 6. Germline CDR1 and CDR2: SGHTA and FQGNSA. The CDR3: CASSSRGLAGPNEQFF. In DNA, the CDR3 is TGTGCCAGCAGCTCCCGGGGACTAGCGGGGCCCAATGAGCAGTTCTTC.

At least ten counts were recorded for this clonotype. The CDR3 reads CASSLEVGQPSGYTF. CDR3 in DNA: TGTGCCAGCAGCTTAGAGGTGGGACAGCCTTCGGGCTACACCTTC. The gene calls are TRBV7-2 and TRBJ1-2; 7 nucleotides agree with TRBD1. The CDR3 loop spans 15 amino acids. Germline V gene data show CDR1 as SGHTA and CDR2 as FQGNSA. The V and J ends lost 1 base and 8 bases, in that order; junction bases with no gene match: 10.

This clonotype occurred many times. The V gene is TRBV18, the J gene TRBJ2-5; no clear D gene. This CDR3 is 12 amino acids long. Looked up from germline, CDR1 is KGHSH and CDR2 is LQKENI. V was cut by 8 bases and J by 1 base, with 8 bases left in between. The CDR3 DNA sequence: TGTGCCAGCAGTCCCAGCCAAGAGACCCAGTACTTC. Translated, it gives CASSPSQETQYF.

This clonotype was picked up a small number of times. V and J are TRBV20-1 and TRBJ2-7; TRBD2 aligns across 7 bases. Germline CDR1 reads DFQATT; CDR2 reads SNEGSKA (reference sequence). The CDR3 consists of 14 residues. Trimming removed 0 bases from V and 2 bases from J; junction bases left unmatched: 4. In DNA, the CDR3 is TGCAGTGCTAGAGATTCCCGGGGGGCCTACGAGCAGTACTTC. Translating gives CSARDSRGAYEQYF.

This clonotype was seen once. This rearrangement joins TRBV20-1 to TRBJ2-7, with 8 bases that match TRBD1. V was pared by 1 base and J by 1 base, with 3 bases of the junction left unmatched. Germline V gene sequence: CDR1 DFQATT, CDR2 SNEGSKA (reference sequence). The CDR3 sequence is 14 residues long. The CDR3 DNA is TGCAGTGCTAGAGGGACAGGGCTTTCCTACGAGCAGTACTTC. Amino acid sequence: CSARGTGLSYEQYF.

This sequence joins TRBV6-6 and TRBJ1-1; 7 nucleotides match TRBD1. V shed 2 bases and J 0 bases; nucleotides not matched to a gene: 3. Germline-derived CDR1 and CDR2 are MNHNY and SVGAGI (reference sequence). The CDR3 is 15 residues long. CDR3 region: CASSYPGQLNTEAFF. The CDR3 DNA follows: TGTGCCAGCAGTTACCCGGGACAGTTGAACACTGAAGCTTTCTTT.

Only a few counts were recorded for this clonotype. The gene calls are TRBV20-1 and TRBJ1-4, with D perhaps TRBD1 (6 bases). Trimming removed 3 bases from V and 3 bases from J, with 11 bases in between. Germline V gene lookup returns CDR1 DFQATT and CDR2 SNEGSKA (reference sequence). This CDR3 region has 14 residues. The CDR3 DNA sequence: TGCAGTGCTAGGCGGGGGGCTGCTAATGAAAAACTGTTTTTT. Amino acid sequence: CSARRGAANEKLFF.

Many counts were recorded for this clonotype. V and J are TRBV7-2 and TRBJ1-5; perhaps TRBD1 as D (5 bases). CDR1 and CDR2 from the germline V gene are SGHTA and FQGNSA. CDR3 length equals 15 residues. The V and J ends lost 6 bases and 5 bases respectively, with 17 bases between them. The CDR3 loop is CASRLEGSRYQPQHF. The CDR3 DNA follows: TGTGCCAGCAGGCTCGAGGGGAGTCGATATCAGCCCCAGCATTTT.

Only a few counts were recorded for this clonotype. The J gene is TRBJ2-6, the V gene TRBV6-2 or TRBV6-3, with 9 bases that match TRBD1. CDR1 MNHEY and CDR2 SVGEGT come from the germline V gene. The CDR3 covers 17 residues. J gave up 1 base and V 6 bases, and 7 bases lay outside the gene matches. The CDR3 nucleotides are TGTGCCAGCAGCCTACAGGGGGCTAGGTCTGGGGCCAACGTCCTGACTTTC. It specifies CASSLQGARSGANVLTF.

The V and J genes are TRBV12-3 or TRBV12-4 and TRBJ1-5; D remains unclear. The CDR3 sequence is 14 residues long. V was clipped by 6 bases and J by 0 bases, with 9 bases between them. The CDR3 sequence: CASRPGPSNQPQHF. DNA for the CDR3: TGTGCCAGCAGACCCGGACCTAGCAATCAGCCCCAGCATTTT.

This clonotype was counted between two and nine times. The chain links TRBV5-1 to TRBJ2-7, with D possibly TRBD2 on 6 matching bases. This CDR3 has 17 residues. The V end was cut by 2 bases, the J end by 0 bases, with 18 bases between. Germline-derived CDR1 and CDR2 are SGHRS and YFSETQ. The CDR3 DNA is TGCGCCAGCAGCTTTGACCCGAGCGGGTCTAGCTCCTACGAGCAGTACTTC. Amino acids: CASSFDPSGSSSYEQYF.

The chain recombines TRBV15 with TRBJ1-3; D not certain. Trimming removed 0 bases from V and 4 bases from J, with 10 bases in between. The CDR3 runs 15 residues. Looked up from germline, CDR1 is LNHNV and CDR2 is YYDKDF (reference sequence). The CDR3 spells CATSRDGESGNTIYF. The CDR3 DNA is TGTGCCACCAGCAGAGATGGGGAGTCCGGAAACACCATATATTTT.

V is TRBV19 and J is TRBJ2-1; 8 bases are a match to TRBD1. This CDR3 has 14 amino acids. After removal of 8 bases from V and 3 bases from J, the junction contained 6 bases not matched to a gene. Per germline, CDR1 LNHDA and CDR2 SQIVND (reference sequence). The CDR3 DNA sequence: TGTGCCAGTGCCGGACAGGGTGGCTACAATGAGCAGTTCTTC. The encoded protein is CASAGQGGYNEQFF.

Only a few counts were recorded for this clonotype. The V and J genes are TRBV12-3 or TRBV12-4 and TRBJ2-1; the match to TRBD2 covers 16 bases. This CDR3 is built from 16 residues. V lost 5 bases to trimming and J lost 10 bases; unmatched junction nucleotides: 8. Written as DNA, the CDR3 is TGTGCCAGCAGTGGGGGGACTAGCGGGAGGGACAGGGAGCAGTTCTTC. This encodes CASSGGTSGRDREQFF.

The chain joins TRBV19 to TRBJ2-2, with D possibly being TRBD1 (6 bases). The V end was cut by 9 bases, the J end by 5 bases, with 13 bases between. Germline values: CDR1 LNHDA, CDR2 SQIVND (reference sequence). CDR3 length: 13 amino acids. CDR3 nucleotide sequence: TGTGCCAGCGGACAGTCGGGAACCGGGGAGCTGTTTTTT. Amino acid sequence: CASGQSGTGELFF.